A selection of T cell receptor beta chains follows, all from one sample in a study of immune evolution from preneoplasia to lung adenocarcinoma. Method: immunoSEQ multiplex PCR; TCRdb's copy keeps in-frame clones and lacks some. The sample records a few thousand clones, over 80% being singletons. Sequencing input: FFPE adjacent normal lung tissue. The source is a donor at least 70 years old with lung adenocarcinoma. The CDR3 runs from the conserved cysteine through the conserved F or W. A D gene is named only where the DNA matches it firmly. Clone size is shown for a subset of rows, as once, few, many or a class of expanded clone.

J	size	D	V	CDR3	DNA
TRBJ2-5	-	TRBD2	TRBV18	CASSPDERDFQETQYF	TGTGCCAGCTCACCAGACGAGCGGGACTTCCAAGAGACCCAGTACTTC
TRBJ2-1	once	TRBD2	TRBV10-3	CAIKGAGGVEQFF	TGTGCCATCAAGGGCGCGGGAGGGGTCGAGCAGTTCTTC
TRBJ2-5	-	-	TRBV6-1	CASSDTGTLRETQYF	TGTGCCAGCTCGGATACAGGGACCCTGCGAGAGACCCAGTACTTC
TRBJ2-1	-	-	TRBV7-9	CASSLGLGYEQFF	TGTGCCAGCAGCTTGGGCTTAGGCTATGAGCAGTTCTTC
TRBJ2-7	-	-	TRBV4-3	CASSQDDRKQYF	TGCGCCAGCAGCCAAGATGACAGGAAGCAATACTTC
TRBJ2-2	once	TRBD2	TRBV10-3	CATQRGGRGTGELFF	TGTGCCACCCAGCGCGGCGGGAGGGGGACCGGGGAGCTGTTTTTT
TRBJ1-2	-	TRBD1	TRBV2	CASSVTGQGATGYTF	TGTGCCAGCAGCGTTACGGGACAGGGGGCTACTGGCTACACCTTC
TRBJ1-5	-	-	TRBV30	CAWSVGGKEQPQHF	TGTGCCTGGAGTGTAGGGGGGAAGGAACAGCCCCAGCATTTT
TRBJ2-5	-	-	TRBV2	CASTLTASSETQYF	TGTGCCAGCACCCTGACGGCGAGTTCGGAGACCCAGTACTTC
TRBJ1-1	-	-	TRBV6-6	CASSEPAGEAFF	TGTGCCAGCAGTGAGCCGGCGGGTGAAGCTTTCTTT
TRBJ2-5	-	-	TRBV2	CASSVIWETQYF	TGTGCCAGCAGTGTAATCTGGGAGACCCAGTACTTC
TRBJ2-2	-	-	TRBV29-1	CSVDPKNTGELFF	TGCAGCGTTGATCCCAAGAACACCGGGGAGCTGTTTTTT
TRBJ1-2	-	-	TRBV9	CASSPEGQEEREEGYTF	TGTGCCAGCAGCCCAGAGGGTCAGGAGGAAAGGGAGGAGGGCTACACCTTC
TRBJ2-5	-	-	TRBV2	CASRRDFQETQYF	TGTGCCAGCAGGCGGGACTTTCAAGAGACCCAGTACTTC
TRBJ1-5	-	-	TRBV7-9	CASSFRHRYQPQHF	TGTGCCAGCAGCTTTAGACACAGATATCAGCCCCAGCATTTT
TRBJ1-5	-	TRBD1	TRBV15	CATQTGASSNQPQHF	TGTGCCACGCAGACAGGGGCCTCATCAAATCAGCCCCAGCATTTT
TRBJ1-1	-	-	TRBV5-6	CASSSTRGGTEAFF	TGTGCCAGCAGCTCTACCAGGGGAGGCACTGAAGCTTTCTTT
TRBJ1-3	-	-	TRBV15	CATSRARGGNTIYF	TGTGCCACCAGCAGAGCCAGGGGAGGAAACACCATATATTTT
TRBJ1-2	few	-	TRBV5-1	CASSLSSRGTVNSNYGYTF	TGCGCCAGCAGCTTGTCTTCTCGCGGGACTGTCAATTCTAACTATGGCTACACCTTC
TRBJ1-1	-	-	TRBV28	CASTGGGYTEAFF	TGTGCCAGCACCGGGGGGGGATACACTGAAGCTTTCTTT
TRBJ2-3	once	-	TRBV4-1	CASSQVNLIATDTQYF	TGCGCCAGCAGCCAAGTCAACTTGATTGCCACAGATACGCAGTATTTT
TRBJ2-1	-	TRBD2	TRBV10-2	CASRVTSGRGNEQFF	TGCGCCAGCAGGGTCACTAGCGGGAGAGGCAATGAGCAGTTCTTC
TRBJ2-7	-	TRBD2	TRBV2	CASRREAGGVYEQYF	TGTGCCAGCAGGAGGGAGGCGGGAGGGGTCTACGAGCAGTACTTC
TRBJ1-1	hyperexpanded	-	TRBV28	CASSPPDRGAFF	TGTGCCAGCAGTCCCCCAGATCGGGGAGCTTTCTTT
TRBJ1-2	large	-	TRBV21-1	CASSNSPGPGFYGYTF	TGTGCCAGCAGCAATTCCCCGGGCCCCGGCTTCTATGGCTACACCTTC
TRBJ1-1	-	-	TRBV10-3	CASGRNTEAFF	TGTGCCAGCGGGAGGAACACTGAAGCTTTCTTT
TRBJ1-1	-	TRBD1	TRBV18	CASSPRQGANTEAFF	TGTGCCAGCTCACCTCGACAGGGGGCGAACACTGAAGCTTTCTTT
TRBJ2-3	-	-	TRBV5-1	CASSPLGGVDTQYF	TGCGCCAGCAGCCCTCTAGGCGGGGTTGATACGCAGTATTTT
TRBJ2-7	-	-	TRBV5-5	CASSGGQINYEQYF	TGTGCCAGCAGCGGCGGGCAGATAAACTACGAGCAGTACTTC
TRBJ2-7	-	-	TRBV29-1	CSVLTGREQYF	TGCAGCGTCCTAACAGGGAGGGAGCAGTACTTC
TRBJ2-1	few	TRBD2	TRBV10-3	CAISGRGGLDNEQFF	TGTGCCATCAGTGGACGGGGGGGGCTAGATAATGAGCAGTTCTTC
TRBJ1-5	-	-	TRBV2	CASSDGGFSNQPQHF	TGTGCCAGCAGTGACGGGGGCTTTAGCAATCAGCCCCAGCATTTT
TRBJ2-1	-	-	TRBV7-3	CASSPAPSSYNEQFF	TGTGCCAGCAGCCCCGCCCCCAGCTCCTACAATGAGCAGTTCTTC
TRBJ2-1	-	-	TRBV5-1	CASSLGIPGPGIRSSYNEQFF	TGCGCCAGCAGCTTGGGGATCCCGGGACCCGGTATAAGGAGCTCCTACAATGAGCAGTTCTTC
TRBJ2-1	-	-	TRBV6-4	CASSDSERNEQFF	TGTGCCAGCAGTGACTCGGAGCGGAATGAGCAGTTCTTC
TRBJ2-7	-	-	TRBV25-1	CASSESGWGEQYF	TGTGCCAGCAGTGAGTCAGGTTGGGGCGAGCAGTACTTC
TRBJ2-3	-	TRBD2	TRBV6-1	CATGGREGVLDTQYF	TGTGCCACCGGGGGGCGGGAGGGCGTTTTAGATACGCAGTATTTT
TRBJ2-3	-	TRBD2	TRBV29-1	CSGSGTSGTTDTQYF	TGCAGCGGTTCGGGGACTAGCGGGACCACAGATACGCAGTATTTT
TRBJ2-3	-	-	TRBV5-1	CASSLAPSGGGDTQYF	TGCGCCAGCAGCTTGGCCCCTAGCGGAGGGGGCGATACGCAGTATTTT
TRBJ2-7	-	-	TRBV29-1	CSVVSNVRINEQYF	TGCAGCGTTGTGAGTAATGTTAGGATCAACGAGCAGTACTTC
TRBJ2-1	-	-	TRBV19	CASSTLMNEQFF	TGTGCCAGTAGTACTCTAATGAATGAGCAGTTCTTC